This T cell receptor (beta chain) was sequenced for a study of T cell repertoires in cytomegalovirus infection. V was shortened by 0 bases and J by 4 bases, with 23 bases between the two germline ends. CDR3 size: 19 residues. Germline V CDR1 and CDR2: SGHKS, YYEKEE (reference sequence). Regarding the study as a whole: Public TCR beta family frequency separated CMV-and-HLA carriers, including in an independent cohort.

TCRdb fed the reads into MiXCR, producing one record per CDR3 protein. This table has about 740,000 distinct CDR3 sequences, 35% to 45% appearing once. This clonotype was seen more than once but under ten times. Its antigen is as yet unknown. The V and J genes are TRBV5-5 and TRBJ2-1; maybe TRBD2 (5 bases). The clonotype originates from a human donor in good health (CMV status not recorded). Some clones in this sample may be carry-over from other donors' samples. The sample taken for sequencing was PBMCs. The CDR3 loop is CASSLGSLSLARAYNEQFF. The CDR3 DNA reads as TGTGCCAGCAGCTTGGGATCTCTTTCGCTAGCTCGGGCGTACAATGAGCAGTTCTTC.